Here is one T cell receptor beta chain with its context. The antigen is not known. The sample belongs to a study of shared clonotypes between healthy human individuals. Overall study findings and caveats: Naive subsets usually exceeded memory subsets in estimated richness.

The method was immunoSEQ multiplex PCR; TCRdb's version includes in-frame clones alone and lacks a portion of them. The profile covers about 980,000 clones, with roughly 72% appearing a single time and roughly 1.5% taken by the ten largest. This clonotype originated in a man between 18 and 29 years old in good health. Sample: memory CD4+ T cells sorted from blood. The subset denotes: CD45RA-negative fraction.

CDR3 amino acids: CATRGEREGTEAFF. Written as DNA, the CDR3 is TGTGCCACAAGAGGGGAGAGGGAAGGCACTGAAGCTTTCTTT. This chain links TRBV11-1 with TRBJ1-1, with D perhaps TRBD1 (5 bases). CDR1 and CDR2 (germline): SGHAT, FQDESV (reference sequence). The CDR3 runs 14 residues. Trimming removed 10 bases from V and 4 bases from J, with 19 bases in between.